These T cell receptor beta chains were read from a single sample in a study of T cells in Graves' hyperthyroidism and ophthalmopathy. MiXCR was run by TCRdb on the multiplex PCR reads, yielding one entry per CDR3 protein. The data contain under 130,000 distinct CDR3 sequences, approximately 48% of them seen just once; the ten biggest clones take up about 26%. Material for sequencing was blood. The receptors here all came from a man in his forties or fifties with Graves' hyperthyroidism. Both conserved end residues are part of each CDR3. Fields, in order: J gene, clone size, D gene, V gene, CDR3 DNA, CDR3 protein. The D gene is left open where the match is weak. For some rows the clone size is stated as once, few or many, or as a class when expanded; others skip it.

TRBJ1-4 . . TRBV7-9 TGTGCCAGCAGCTTTGGGGGGGAGCTTAATGAAAAACTGTTTTTT CASSFGGELNEKLFF
TRBJ1-1 many . TRBV20-1 TGCAGTGCTCCCGAGGGAGTTAGGGACACTGAAGCTTTCTTT CSAPEGVRDTEAFF
TRBJ1-2 many TRBD1 TRBV6-5 TGTGCCAGCAGCCTTAACGGACAGGGGGCGGGCTACACCTTC CASSLNGQGAGYTF
TRBJ1-5 . . TRBV10-3 TGTGCCATCAGTGAGTCGGGTGGAGAGACCCAGCATTTT CAISESGGETQHF
TRBJ2-1 many . TRBV12-3/TRBV12-4 TGTGCCAGCAGGCCCTCCTACAATGAGCAGTTCTTC CASRPSYNEQFF
TRBJ2-7 many . TRBV10-3 TGTGCCATCAGTGAGTCACGGGGAATCGGCTCCTACGAGCAGTACTTC CAISESRGIGSYEQYF
TRBJ2-3 many . TRBV20-1 TGCAGTGCCCCGATCGGGCTAGATACAGATACGCAGTATTTT CSAPIGLDTDTQYF
TRBJ2-6 . TRBD2 TRBV7-9 TGTGCCAGCAGCTTACCGACTAGCAATTCTGGGGCCAACGTCCTGACTTTC CASSLPTSNSGANVLTF
TRBJ1-2 . . TRBV20-1 TGCAGTGCTAGAGGACAGGACTATGGCTACACCTTC CSARGQDYGYTF
TRBJ1-2 . . TRBV7-8 TGTGCCAATAGGCATTCCGGGGTTCGCGGCTACACCTTC CANRHSGVRGYTF
TRBJ2-7 many TRBD1 TRBV5-5 TGTGCCAGCAGCTTGGGGCCGGACAGGGGGGCCTACGAGCAGTACTTC CASSLGPDRGAYEQYF
TRBJ1-1 once . TRBV19 TGTGCCAGTAGTATAGTGGGGGCTCCCATGAACACTGAAGCTCACTTT CASSIVGAPMNTEAHF
TRBJ2-3 many . TRBV6-1 TGTGCCAGCACCGACAGTTTGAGCACAGATACGCAGTATTTT CASTDSLSTDTQYF
TRBJ1-4 few . TRBV4-1 TGCGCCAGCAGCCAAGTTGCCTCGGGGGTGAATGAAAAACTGTTTTTT CASSQVASGVNEKLFF
TRBJ2-3 many . TRBV11-3 TGTGCCAGCAGCTTAGACCATAGCGGTTTTGGCACAGATACGCAGTATTTT CASSLDHSGFGTDTQYF
TRBJ1-1 . . TRBV7-2 TGTGCCAGCAGCTTAGTGGGGGTGACTGAAGCTTTCTTT CASSLVGVTEAFF
TRBJ2-1 . TRBD2 TRBV7-3 TGTGCCAGCAGCACCAGACTAGCGGGGGGTAATGAGCAGTTCTTC CASSTRLAGGNEQFF
TRBJ1-2 . . TRBV2 TGTGCCAGCACCCCTCGGGGGGGAGTCTATGGCTACACCTTC CASTPRGGVYGYTF
TRBJ2-5 . . TRBV6-5 TGTGCCAGCAGTTATCGGAGGAACGAAGAGACCCAGTACTTC CASSYRRNEETQYF